Below are 3 T cell receptor beta chains sequenced from a single sample in a study of blood T cell repertoires in COVID-19. Produced via immunoSEQ multiplex PCR; TCRdb's table is partial and in-frame only. The sample has a few hundred thousand clones, about 92% seen once. The material sequenced was PBMCs or T cells enriched from blood (not recorded which). Receptors originate from a young woman who had recovered from COVID-19.

The chain is built from TRBV27 and TRBJ2-3; tentative D call: TRBD1 (6 bases). This CDR3 comprises 16 residues. Germline V gives CDR1 MNHEY, CDR2 SMNVEV (reference sequence). The germline V and J ends were trimmed by 4 bases and 2 bases, with 16 bases remaining between them. CDR3 DNA sequence: TGTGCCAGCAGTTCAACCCCGGACAGAAACACAGATACGCAGTATTTT. As protein: CASSSTPDRNTDTQYF.

The chain recombines TRBV18 with TRBJ2-5, with 7 bases identical to TRBD1. The CDR3 runs to 15 residues. V was pared by 3 bases and J by 5 bases, with 9 bases of the junction left unmatched. Germline CDR1 is KGHSH and CDR2 is LQKENI. This CDR3 reads CASSPATGLRETQYF. The CDR3 coding sequence is TGTGCCAGCTCACCCGCGACAGGGTTGAGGGAGACCCAGTACTTC.

The chain joins TRBV18 to TRBJ2-1; 7 positions match TRBD2. The CDR3 consists of 14 residues. Germline loops: CDR1 KGHSH, CDR2 LQKENI. V lost 6 bases to trimming and J lost 4 bases; unmatched junction nucleotides: 6. The CDR3 reads CASSRDYTYNEQFF. The CDR3 region has the DNA TGTGCCAGCTCCAGGGACTATACTTACAATGAGCAGTTCTTC.